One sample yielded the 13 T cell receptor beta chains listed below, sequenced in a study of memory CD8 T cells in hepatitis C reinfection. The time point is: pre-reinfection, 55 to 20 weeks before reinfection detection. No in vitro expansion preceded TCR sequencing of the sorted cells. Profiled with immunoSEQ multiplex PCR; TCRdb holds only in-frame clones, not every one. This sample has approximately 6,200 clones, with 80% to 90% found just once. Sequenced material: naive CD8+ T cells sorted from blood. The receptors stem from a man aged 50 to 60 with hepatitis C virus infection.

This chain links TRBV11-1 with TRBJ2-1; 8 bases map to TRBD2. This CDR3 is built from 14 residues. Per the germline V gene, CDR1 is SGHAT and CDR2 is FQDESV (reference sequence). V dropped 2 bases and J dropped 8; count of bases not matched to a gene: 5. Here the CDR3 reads CASSLMRREDEQFF. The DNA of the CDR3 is TGTGCCAGCAGCTTAATGAGGCGGGAGGATGAGCAGTTCTTC.

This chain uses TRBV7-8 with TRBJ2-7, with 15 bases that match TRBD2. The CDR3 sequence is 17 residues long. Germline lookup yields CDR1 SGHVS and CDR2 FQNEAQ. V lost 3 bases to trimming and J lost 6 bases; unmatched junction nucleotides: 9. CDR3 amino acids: CASSFGLAGGPLGEQYF. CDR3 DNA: TGTGCCAGCAGCTTCGGACTAGCGGGAGGGCCGCTCGGCGAGCAGTACTTC.

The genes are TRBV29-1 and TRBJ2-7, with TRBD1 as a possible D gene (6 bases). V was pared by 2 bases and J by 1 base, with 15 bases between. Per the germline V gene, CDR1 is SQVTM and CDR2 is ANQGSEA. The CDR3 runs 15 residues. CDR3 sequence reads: CSVETPGDVSYEQYF. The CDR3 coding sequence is TGCAGCGTTGAAACGCCAGGGGATGTGTCCTACGAGCAGTACTTC.

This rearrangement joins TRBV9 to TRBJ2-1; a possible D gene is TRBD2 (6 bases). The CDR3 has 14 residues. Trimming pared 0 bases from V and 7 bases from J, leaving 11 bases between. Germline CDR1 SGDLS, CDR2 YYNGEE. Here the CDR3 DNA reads TGTGCCAGCAGCGTAGGCGGGGCGGAAAATGAGCAGTTCTTC. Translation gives CASSVGGAENEQFF.

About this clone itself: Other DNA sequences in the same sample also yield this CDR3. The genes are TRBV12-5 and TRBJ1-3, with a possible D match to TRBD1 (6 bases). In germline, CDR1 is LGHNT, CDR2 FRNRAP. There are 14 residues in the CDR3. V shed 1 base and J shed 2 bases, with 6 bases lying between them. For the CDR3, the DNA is TGTGCTAGTGGTTTGGCAGGGGCTGGAAACACCATATATTTT. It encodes CASGLAGAGNTIYF.

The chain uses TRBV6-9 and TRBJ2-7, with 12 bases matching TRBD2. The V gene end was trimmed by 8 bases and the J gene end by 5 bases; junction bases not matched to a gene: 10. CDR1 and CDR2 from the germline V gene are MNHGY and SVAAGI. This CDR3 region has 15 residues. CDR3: CASQTSGRLKDEQYF. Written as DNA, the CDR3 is TGTGCCAGCCAGACTAGCGGGAGACTTAAGGACGAGCAGTACTTC.

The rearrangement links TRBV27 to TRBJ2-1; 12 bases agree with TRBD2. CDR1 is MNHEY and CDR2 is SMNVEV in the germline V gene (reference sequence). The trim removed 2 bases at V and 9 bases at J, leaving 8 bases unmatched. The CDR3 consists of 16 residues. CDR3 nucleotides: TGTGCCAGCAGTTTAGATCCTAGCGGGAGGGCCGCTGAGCAGTTCTTC. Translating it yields CASSLDPSGRAAEQFF.

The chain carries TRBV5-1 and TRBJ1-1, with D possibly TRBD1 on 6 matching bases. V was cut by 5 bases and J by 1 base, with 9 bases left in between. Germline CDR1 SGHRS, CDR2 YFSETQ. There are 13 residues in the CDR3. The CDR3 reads CASRRTANTEAFF. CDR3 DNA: TGCGCCAGCAGGCGGACAGCGAACACTGAAGCTTTCTTT.

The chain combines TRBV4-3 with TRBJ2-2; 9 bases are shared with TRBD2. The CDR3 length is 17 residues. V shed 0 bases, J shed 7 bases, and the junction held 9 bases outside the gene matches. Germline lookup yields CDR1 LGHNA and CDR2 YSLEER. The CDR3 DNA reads TGCGCCAGCAGCCAAGAAGGCGGGAGGGTCGGTCACGGGGAGCTGTTTTTT. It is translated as CASSQEGGRVGHGELFF.

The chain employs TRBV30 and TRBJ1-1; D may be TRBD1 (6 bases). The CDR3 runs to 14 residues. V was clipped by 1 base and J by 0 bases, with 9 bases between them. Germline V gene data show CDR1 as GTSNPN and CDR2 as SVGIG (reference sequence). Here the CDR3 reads CAWSEGVMNTEAFF. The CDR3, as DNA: TGTGCCTGGAGTGAGGGGGTCATGAACACTGAAGCTTTCTTT. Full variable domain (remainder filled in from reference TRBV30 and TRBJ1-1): SQTIHQWPATLVQPVGSPLSLECTVEGTSNPNLYWYRQAAGRGLQLLFYSVGIGQISSEVPQNLSASRPQDRQFILSSKKLLLSDSGFYLCAWSEGVMNTEAFFGQGTRLTVV.

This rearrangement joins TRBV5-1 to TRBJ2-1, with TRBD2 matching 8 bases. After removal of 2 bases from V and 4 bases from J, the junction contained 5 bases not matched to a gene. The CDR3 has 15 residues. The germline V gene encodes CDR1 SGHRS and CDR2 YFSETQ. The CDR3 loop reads CASSFPGGPYNEQFF. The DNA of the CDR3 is TGCGCCAGCAGCTTTCCGGGAGGGCCATACAATGAGCAGTTCTTC.

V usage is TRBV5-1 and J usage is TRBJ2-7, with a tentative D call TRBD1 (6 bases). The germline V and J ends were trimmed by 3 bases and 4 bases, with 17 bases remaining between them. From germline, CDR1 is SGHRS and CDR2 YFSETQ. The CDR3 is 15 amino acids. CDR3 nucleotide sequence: TGCGCCAGCAGCTACAGGGATACGGGATGGTACGAGCAGTACTTC. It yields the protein CASSYRDTGWYEQYF.

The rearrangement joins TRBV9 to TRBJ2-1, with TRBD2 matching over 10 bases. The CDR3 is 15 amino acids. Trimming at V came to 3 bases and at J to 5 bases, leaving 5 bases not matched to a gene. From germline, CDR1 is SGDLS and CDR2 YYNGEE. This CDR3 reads CASSASGRANNEQFF. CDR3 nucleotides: TGTGCCAGCAGCGCCAGCGGGAGGGCCAACAATGAGCAGTTCTTC.